Shown below are 10 T cell receptor beta chains from a single sample sequenced in a study of cytomegalovirus exposure and HLA in healthy donors (dated by TCRdb to about 2017). The library was obtained by the immunoSEQ multiplex PCR assay. For the multiplex PCR, a mixture combining 60 forward primers for TCR Vbeta segments and 13 reverse primers for TCR Jbeta segments was used. TCRdb retrieved this table from immuneACCESS and kept in-frame rearrangements only. Not all clones are present; in checked studies, unresolved V genes account for under half, and no reason is known for the remainder. Across this sample there are more than 130,000 clones, with 70% to 75% seen only once. The ten largest clones represent over 13% of the sample. Material: PBMCs. The receptors shown here come from a human donor in good health.

This clone has just a few counts. The gene calls are TRBV5-6 and TRBJ2-7, with TRBD1 as a possible D gene (8 bases). V dropped 4 bases and J dropped 4 bases, with 21 bases sitting between them. This CDR3 has 16 amino acids. CDR1 is SGHDT, CDR2 YYEEEE, per germline. The CDR3 coding sequence is TGTGCCAGCAGCCGCCCAATTACAGGGGGGGGATACGAGCAGTACTTC. This gives the protein CASSRPITGGGYEQYF.

V is TRBV2 and J is TRBJ1-5; D not resolved. CDR1 and CDR2 (germline): SNHLY, FYNNEI. The CDR3 is made up of 14 amino acids. Trimming left V 2 bases short and J 9 bases short, with 14 bases between. In DNA, the CDR3 is TGTGCCAGCAGTGAAATTGACACTGCGTGGCCCCAGCATTTT. It encodes CASSEIDTAWPQHF.

Only one count was recorded for this clone. The rearrangement uses TRBV7-8 and TRBJ2-5; D unclear. The V gene's germline CDR1 is SGHVS and CDR2 FQNEAQ. V lost 2 bases and J 4 bases, leaving 11 bases between the germline ends. This CDR3 is 14 amino acids long. In DNA form, the CDR3 reads TGTGCCAGCAGCTTAAATCCCTATTTAGAGACCCAGTACTTC. Translating it yields CASSLNPYLETQYF.

The chain uses TRBV29-1 and TRBJ2-1; TRBD2 aligns across 14 bases. Germline loops: CDR1 SQVTM, CDR2 ANQGSEA. The CDR3 runs to 13 residues. J gave up 7 bases and V 6 bases, and 2 bases lay outside the gene matches. DNA for the CDR3: TGCAGCGTCGGGACTAGCGGGGGAAATGAGCAGTTCTTC. This gives the protein CSVGTSGGNEQFF.

The chain couples TRBV19 to TRBJ2-7; 12 bases agree with TRBD2. CDR1 and CDR2 (germline): LNHDA, SQIVND (reference sequence). CDR3 size: 15 residues. J lost 5 bases, V lost 4 bases, and 6 bases had no gene match. DNA of the CDR3: TGTGCCAGTAGTACCTGGACTAGCGGGACCCACGAGCAGTACTTC. It encodes CASSTWTSGTHEQYF.

This clone was found once. This rearrangement joins TRBV28 to TRBJ2-7; TRBD1 agrees at 7 bases. CDR1 is MDHEN and CDR2 is SYDVKM in the germline V gene. The CDR3 has 13 residues. V was clipped by 8 bases and J by 6 bases; unmatched bases: 10. CDR3 in DNA: TGTGCCAGCCACCTCAGGGGGTCTCGCGAGCAGTACTTC. This codes for CASHLRGSREQYF.

The V and J genes are TRBV19 and TRBJ1-1; D is perhaps TRBD1 (5 bases). Trimming removed 5 bases from V and 3 bases from J, with 10 bases in between. Germline lookup yields CDR1 LNHDA and CDR2 SQIVND (reference sequence). The CDR3 consists of 13 residues. The CDR3 sequence: CASSHKQDTEAFF. CDR3 in DNA: TGTGCCAGTAGTCATAAACAGGACACTGAAGCTTTCTTT. Full variable domain (rest looked up from reference TRBV19 and TRBJ1-1): DGGITQSPKYLFRKEGQNVTLSCEQNLNHDAMYWYRQDPGQGLRLIYYSQIVNDFQKGDIAEGYSVSREKKESFPLTVTSAQKNPTAFYLCASSHKQDTEAFFGQGTRLTVV.

J is TRBJ1-6 and V is TRBV6-5; weak D call: TRBD1 (6 bases). Per germline, CDR1 MNHEY and CDR2 SVGAGI. The V gene lost 0 bases and the J gene lost 15 bases, with 15 bases spanning the gap. The CDR3 runs to 14 residues. CDR3 loop: CASSYSARGRGLHF. CDR3 nucleotide sequence: TGTGCCAGCAGTTACTCCGCCAGGGGCCGTGGCCTCCACTTT.

This clone appeared a few times. This chain joins TRBV5-1 and TRBJ2-2; tentatively, D is TRBD2 (5 bases). The length of the CDR3 is 15 residues. V was pared by 4 bases and J by 1 base, with 11 bases between. From germline, CDR1 is SGHRS and CDR2 YFSETQ. The CDR3 is CASSPGLGNTGELFF. As DNA, the CDR3 is TGCGCCAGCAGCCCCGGACTGGGGAACACCGGGGAGCTGTTTTTT. The complete variable domain, with remaining parts taken from reference TRBV5-1 and TRBJ2-2, reads KAGVTQTPRYLIKTRGQQVTLSCSPISGHRSVSWYQQTPGQGLQFLFEYFSETQRNKGNFPGRFSGRQFSNSRSEMNVSTLELGDSALYLCASSPGLGNTGELFFGEGSRLTVL.

A remark on this clone: The junction departs from germline at one end; a sequencing error may be responsible. This rearrangement joins TRBV19 to TRBJ2-2, with 8 nucleotides matching TRBD2. Per germline, CDR1 LNHDA and CDR2 SQIVND (reference sequence). There are 14 residues in the CDR3. The CDR3 nucleotides read TGTGCCAGTAGTAGTCGGGAGGGGCCCGGGAAGCTGTTTTTT. Protein product: CASSSREGPGKLFF.